The 25 T cell receptor beta chains below were found in one sample sequenced in a study of blood T cell repertoires in COVID-19. The repertoire was sequenced with immunoSEQ multiplex PCR; TCRdb's copy has only in-frame clones and lacks some. The sample lists about 380,000 clones, over 75% occurring once. The sample was PBMCs or T cells enriched from blood (not recorded which). Receptors originate from a man aged 25-45 years who had recovered from COVID-19.

The chain has TRBV4-1 and TRBJ2-3, with D perhaps matching TRBD1 (6 bases). The V gene's germline CDR1 is MGHRA and CDR2 YSYEKL. Trimming took off 2 bases at V and 0 bases at J, with 15 bases between the two ends. This CDR3 is built from 17 residues. CDR3 loop: CASSQRIQGTSTDTQYF. The CDR3 bases are TGCGCCAGCAGCCAACGTATACAGGGAACTAGCACAGATACGCAGTATTTT.

This rearrangement joins TRBV5-1 to TRBJ1-4, with 7 positions matching TRBD1. In germline, CDR1 is SGHRS, CDR2 YFSETQ. The J segment lost 7 bases and the V segment lost 4 bases, leaving 4 bases of the junction unmatched. The CDR3 runs to 13 residues. Here the CDR3 DNA reads TGCGCCAGCAGCCGAGGGGGCAGTGAAAAACTGTTTTTT. Its translation: CASSRGGSEKLFF.

The rearrangement joins TRBV30 to TRBJ1-2; TRBD1 matches 9 bases. The germline V gene encodes CDR1 GTSNPN and CDR2 SVGIG (reference sequence). CDR3 length equals 12 residues. Trimming at V came to 7 bases and at J to 3 bases, leaving 3 bases not matched to a gene. CDR3 sequence (DNA): TGTGCCTCAACAGGGGGCTACTATGGCTACACCTTC. Amino acid sequence: CASTGGYYGYTF.

The chain recombines TRBV29-1 with TRBJ1-2; unclear D gene. V was shortened by 3 bases and J by 4 bases, with 9 bases between the two germline ends. Per the germline V gene, CDR1 is SQVTM and CDR2 is ANQGSEA. This CDR3 contains 12 residues. The CDR3 DNA reads as TGCAGCGTTGATACGGGGTCCTATGGCTACACCTTC. This translates into CSVDTGSYGYTF.

The chain uses TRBV29-1 and TRBJ2-7, with D maybe TRBD1 (5 bases). CDR3 size: 11 residues. Germline V CDR1 and CDR2: SQVTM, ANQGSEA. V shed 3 bases and J shed 6 bases, with 9 bases lying between them. CDR3 DNA: TGCAGCGTTGAGGGGCCCGCCGAGCAGTACTTC. Translated, it gives CSVEGPAEQYF.

The V call is TRBV7-2, the J call TRBJ1-3; D ambiguous. Germline values: CDR1 SGHTA, CDR2 FQGNSA. Between the trimmed V and J ends, which lost 4 bases and 0 bases, there was a span of 7 bases. The length of the CDR3 is 14 residues. The CDR3 loop is CASSSQISGNTIYF. The CDR3, as DNA: TGTGCCAGCAGCTCCCAAATCTCTGGAAACACCATATATTTT.

This clone appeared a few times. The chain couples TRBV10-3 to TRBJ2-2, with a weak D call TRBD1 (6 bases). Looked up from germline, CDR1 is ENHRY and CDR2 is SYGVKD. V gave up 6 bases and J gave up 4 bases, with 12 bases separating them. This CDR3 comprises 14 residues. The CDR3: CAIRGTPSTGELFF. CDR3 sequence (DNA): TGTGCCATCAGAGGGACACCGTCCACCGGGGAGCTGTTTTTT.

This clone was counted between two and nine times. V is TRBV11-2 and J is TRBJ1-1, with a tentative D call TRBD1 (5 bases). The CDR3 spans 15 residues. Trimming cost V 3 bases and J 0 bases, with 11 bases left between them. Germline V gives CDR1 SGHAT, CDR2 FQNNGV. The CDR3 DNA follows: TGTGCCAGCAGCTTCCCGGCAGGGCTGAACACTGAAGCTTTCTTT. It translates to CASSFPAGLNTEAFF.

The V call is TRBV7-8, the J call TRBJ1-1; D uncertain. In germline, CDR1 is SGHVS, CDR2 FQNEAQ. This CDR3 has 16 residues. V was cut by 8 bases and J by 4 bases, with 23 bases left in between. In DNA, the CDR3 is TGTGCCAGCTCAGCGGTACACCCCGCACTTGGCACTGAAGCTTTCTTT. Amino acids: CASSAVHPALGTEAFF.

V usage is TRBV21-1 and J usage is TRBJ2-3; the D segment call TRBD2 is taken from the table without a DNA check. TRBV21-1 is a pseudogene. The CDR3 has 13 residues. The CDR3 DNA reads as TGTGCCAGCGGGGAGGCTGGGACAGATACGCAGTATTTT. Translated: CASGEAGTDTQYF.

The genes are TRBV30 and TRBJ1-2, with 9 nucleotides matching TRBD1. V lost 6 bases to trimming and J lost 6 bases; unmatched junction nucleotides: 5. This CDR3 comprises 12 residues. Germline V CDR1 and CDR2: GTSNPN, SVGIG (reference sequence). This CDR3 is CACGTGSDGYTF. CDR3 sequence (DNA): TGTGCCTGCGGGACAGGGAGCGATGGCTACACCTTC.

The chain employs TRBV7-9 and TRBJ1-1; 8 bases line up with TRBD1. The CDR3 runs 15 residues. With 4 bases clipped from V and 1 base from J, the junction kept 5 bases outside the gene matches. In germline, CDR1 is SEHNR, CDR2 FQNEAQ (reference sequence). The CDR3 DNA is TGTGCCAGCAGCTCCAACACAGGGGGGAACACTGAAGCTTTCTTT. Translation: CASSSNTGGNTEAFF.

The chain combines TRBV27 with TRBJ2-3; TRBD2 matches 8 bases. The CDR3 is 16 residues long. CDR1 is MNHEY, CDR2 SMNVEV, per germline (reference sequence). V gave up 2 bases and J gave up 1 base; unmatched junction bases: 5. For the CDR3, the DNA is TGTGCCAGCAGTTTAGCGCGAGCGGGGGGCACAGATACGCAGTATTTT. Translating gives CASSLARAGGTDTQYF.

This rearrangement joins TRBV21-1 to TRBJ2-7; the table's D call, TRBD2, was not checked against the DNA. TRBV21-1 is given as a pseudogene. The CDR3 is 10 residues long. CDR3: CASMYYEQYF. In DNA, the CDR3 is TGTGCCAGCATGTACTACGAGCAGTACTTC.

V usage is TRBV15 and J usage is TRBJ1-1, with TRBD1 matching 9 bases. The CDR3 is 15 amino acids. The ends lost 0 bases at V and 6 bases at J; junction bases unmatched: 5. Germline CDR1 LNHNV, CDR2 YYDKDF (reference sequence). The DNA for the CDR3 is TGTGCCACCAGCAGAGATTTGGGACAGGGCTCTGAAGCTTTCTTT. Encoded protein: CATSRDLGQGSEAFF.

V is TRBV7-6 and J is TRBJ2-7; TRBD1 aligns across 8 bases. J lost 0 bases, V lost 5 bases, and 9 bases had no gene match. Germline V CDR1 and CDR2: SGHVS, FNYEAQ. The CDR3 runs 16 residues. CDR3: CASSPRDRLSSYEQYF. The CDR3 nucleotides are TGTGCCAGCAGCCCGCGGGACAGGCTAAGCTCCTACGAGCAGTACTTC. Based on the CDR3 plus reference TRBV7-6 and TRBJ2-7, the full variable domain is GAGVSQSPRYKVTKRGQDVALRCDPISGHVSLYWYRQALGQGPEFLTYFNYEAQQDKSGLPNDRFSAERPEGSISTLTIQRTEQRDSAMYRCASSPRDRLSSYEQYFGPGTRLTVT.

V is TRBV5-1 and J is TRBJ2-3; 7 bases are shared with TRBD2. This CDR3 region has 15 residues. Germline assignment: CDR1 SGHRS and CDR2 YFSETQ. After removal of 0 bases from V and 1 base from J, the junction contained 2 bases not matched to a gene. For the CDR3, the DNA is TGCGCCAGCAGCTTGGCCAGCGGGGGCACAGATACGCAGTATTTT. This codes for CASSLASGGTDTQYF.

The chain links TRBV10-1 to TRBJ2-5; TRBD1 is a possible D gene (5 bases). CDR3 length: 15 residues. Germline lookup yields CDR1 WNHNN and CDR2 SYGVQD (reference sequence). Trimming cost V 3 bases and J 3 bases, with 14 bases left between them. DNA of the CDR3: TGCGCCAGCAGTGACAGGGTCGGGCTAAAAGAGACCCAGTACTTC. The encoded protein is CASSDRVGLKETQYF.

The chain carries TRBV5-1 and TRBJ2-5, with 9 bases fitting TRBD1. Germline trimming cut 4 bases from V and 5 bases from J; bases unmatched to any gene: 6. From germline, CDR1 is SGHRS and CDR2 YFSETQ. This CDR3 is 14 amino acids long. The CDR3 DNA reads as TGCGCCAGCAGCCCGGGACAGGGCGGGGAGACCCAGTACTTC. Protein product: CASSPGQGGETQYF. Full variable domain (outside the CDR3, taken from reference TRBV5-1 and TRBJ2-5): KAGVTQTPRYLIKTRGQQVTLSCSPISGHRSVSWYQQTPGQGLQFLFEYFSETQRNKGNFPGRFSGRQFSNSRSEMNVSTLELGDSALYLCASSPGQGGETQYFGPGTRLLVL.

J is TRBJ1-1 and V is TRBV7-9; 8 positions match TRBD1. The CDR3 has 16 residues. CDR1 is SEHNR and CDR2 is FQNEAQ in the germline V gene (reference sequence). Trimming cost V 1 base and J 10 bases; bases outside gene matches: 14. CDR3 amino acids: CASSLDLETGELGAFF. The CDR3 nucleotides read TGTGCCAGCAGCTTAGATTTGGAGACAGGGGAACTCGGAGCTTTCTTT.

The rearrangement joins TRBV9 to TRBJ2-1; possible D gene TRBD2, 5 bases. CDR3 length: 16 amino acids. V lost 2 bases and J 2 bases, leaving 14 bases between the germline ends. Per the germline V gene, CDR1 is SGDLS and CDR2 is YYNGEE. The CDR3 DNA reads as TGTGCCAGCAGCGTCGGGCTCTCCGGGGCCTACAATGAGCAGTTCTTC. Translating it yields CASSVGLSGAYNEQFF.

The rearrangement uses TRBV2 and TRBJ1-2; D is unresolved. V lost 6 bases and J 8 bases, leaving 16 bases between the germline ends. The V gene's germline CDR1 is SNHLY and CDR2 FYNNEI. The CDR3 is 13 residues long. The DNA of the CDR3 is TGTGCCAGCAGCACGGAACCACTGAGGGGCTACACCTTC. Translating gives CASSTEPLRGYTF.

This chain links TRBV2 with TRBJ2-7; TRBD2 agrees at 12 bases. The V segment lost 4 bases and the J segment 1 base; nucleotides outside the gene matches: 2. The CDR3 consists of 15 residues. The germline CDR1 and CDR2 sequences are SNHLY and FYNNEI. The CDR3 protein is CASSATSGGSYEQYF. CDR3 bases: TGTGCCAGCAGTGCGACTAGCGGGGGTTCCTACGAGCAGTACTTC.

V usage is TRBV27 and J usage is TRBJ1-3; D remains unclear. The CDR3 loop spans 15 amino acids. CDR1 is MNHEY and CDR2 is SMNVEV in the germline V gene (reference sequence). The V end lost 2 bases, the J end lost 0 bases, and 8 bases lay between the germline ends. CDR3 sequence (DNA): TGTGCCAGCAGTTTAGGACTAAGCTCTGGAAACACCATATATTTT. This encodes CASSLGLSSGNTIYF.

J is TRBJ1-1 and V is TRBV15; D call uncertain. Germline V gene lookup returns CDR1 LNHNV and CDR2 YYDKDF (reference sequence). The CDR3 contains 14 residues. V dropped 0 bases and J dropped 4 bases, with 9 bases sitting between them. The CDR3 loop reads CATSREAGGTEAFF. The CDR3 DNA is TGTGCCACCAGCAGAGAGGCAGGAGGCACTGAAGCTTTCTTT.